The entry below describes one T cell receptor beta chain. Its cognate antigen is unknown. This sample is part of a study of cytomegalovirus exposure and HLA in healthy donors. Germline V lookup: CDR1 KGHSH, CDR2 LQKENI. This CDR3 contains 16 residues. The trim removed 3 bases at V and 9 bases at J, leaving 5 bases unmatched. Study-wide results and limits: A previous analysis found most TCR beta V segments productive roughly 90% or roughly 30% of the time. Later findings reportedly placed an Asian-associated ancestry cluster below the roughly 670-donor mean for N-insertions. Generally TCR sequences proved uncommon, though certain public TCRs appeared in numerous donors.

PCR primers comprised 60 Vbeta and 13 Jbeta primers. As processed by the authors: Later work found 65 million to 90 million unique TCR beta chains, with roughly 11 million shared. Generated by immunoSEQ multiplex PCR, the TCRdb table keeps only in-frame clones and is missing some. The D gene and trimming were derived from the DNA, and the V and J assignments and clone size from that table. The data show 110,000 or so clones, approximately 69% seen once. The chain couples TRBV18 to TRBJ2-1, with 16 bases matching TRBD2. Material: PBMCs. The sequence was obtained from a middle-aged woman in good health and CMV-seropositive. As DNA, the CDR3 is TGTGCCAGCTCACCCCCCGGGACTAGCGGGAGGGGTGAGCAGTTCTTC. It codes for CASSPPGTSGRGEQFF.